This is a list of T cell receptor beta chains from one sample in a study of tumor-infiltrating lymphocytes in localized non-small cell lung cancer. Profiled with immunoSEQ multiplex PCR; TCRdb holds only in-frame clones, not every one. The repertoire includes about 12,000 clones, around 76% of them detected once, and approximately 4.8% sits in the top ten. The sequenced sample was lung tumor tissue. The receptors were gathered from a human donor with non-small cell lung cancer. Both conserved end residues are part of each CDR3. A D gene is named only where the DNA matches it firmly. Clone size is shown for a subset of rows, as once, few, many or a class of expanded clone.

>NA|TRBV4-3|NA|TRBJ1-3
CASSQASYGPGNTIYF
TGCGCCAGCAGCCAAGCGTCTTACGGGCCTGGAAACACCATATATTTT
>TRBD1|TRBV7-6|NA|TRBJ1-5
CASSPGTGGQPQHF
TGTGCCAGCAGCCCTGGGACAGGGGGCCAGCCCCAGCATTTT
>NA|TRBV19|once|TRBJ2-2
CASSTSRLEFTGELFF
TGTGCCAGTAGTACCTCCAGGCTGGAGTTCACCGGGGAGCTGTTTTTT
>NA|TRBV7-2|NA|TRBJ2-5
CASSSSQLQETQYF
TGTGCCAGCAGCTCCTCACAGCTACAAGAGACCCAGTACTTC
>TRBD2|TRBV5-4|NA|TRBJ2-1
CASSLGLAGHNEQFF
TGTGCCAGCAGCTTGGGACTAGCGGGCCACAATGAGCAGTTCTTC
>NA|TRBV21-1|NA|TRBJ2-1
CARDREGYNEQFF
TGTGCCAGGGACAGGGAAGGCTACAATGAGCAGTTCTTC
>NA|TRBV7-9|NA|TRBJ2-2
CASSFDVIAGELFF
TGTGCCAGCAGCTTTGATGTGATCGCGGGGGAGCTGTTTTTT
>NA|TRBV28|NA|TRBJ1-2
CATHFSPHPLYTF
TGTGCCACCCACTTTAGTCCCCATCCCCTATACACCTTC
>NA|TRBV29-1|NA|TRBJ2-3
CSVAQGADTQYF
TGCAGCGTTGCACAGGGTGCAGATACGCAGTATTTT
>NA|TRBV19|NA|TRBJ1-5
CASSPAAGQPQHF
TGTGCCAGTAGTCCCGCAGCGGGGCAGCCCCAGCATTTT
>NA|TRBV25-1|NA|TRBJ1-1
CASVTGTQDTEAFF
TGTGCCAGCGTTACCGGGACCCAAGACACTGAAGCTTTCTTT
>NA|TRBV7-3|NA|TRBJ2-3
CASSPSYTDTQYF
TGTGCCAGCAGCCCGAGTTACACAGATACGCAGTATTTT
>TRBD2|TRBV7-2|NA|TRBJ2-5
CASTPGTWEGETQYF
TGTGCCAGCACCCCCGGGACCTGGGAGGGAGAGACCCAGTACTTC
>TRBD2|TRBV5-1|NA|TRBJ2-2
CASSPQGLASGELFF
TGCGCCAGCAGCCCGCAAGGACTAGCTTCCGGGGAGCTGTTTTTT